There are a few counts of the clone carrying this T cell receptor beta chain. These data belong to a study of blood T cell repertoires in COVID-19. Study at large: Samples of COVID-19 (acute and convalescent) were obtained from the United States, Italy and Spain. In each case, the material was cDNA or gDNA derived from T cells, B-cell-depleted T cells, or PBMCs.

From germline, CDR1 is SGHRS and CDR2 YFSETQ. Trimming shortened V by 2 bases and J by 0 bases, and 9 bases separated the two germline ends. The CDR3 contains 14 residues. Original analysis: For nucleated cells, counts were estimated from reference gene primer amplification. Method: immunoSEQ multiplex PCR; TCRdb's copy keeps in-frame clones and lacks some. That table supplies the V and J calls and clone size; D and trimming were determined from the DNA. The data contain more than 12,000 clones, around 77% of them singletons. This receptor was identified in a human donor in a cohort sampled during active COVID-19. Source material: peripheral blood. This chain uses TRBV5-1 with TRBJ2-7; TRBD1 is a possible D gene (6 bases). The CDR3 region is CASSFDRPSYEQYF. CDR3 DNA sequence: TGCGCCAGCAGCTTCGACAGGCCCTCCTACGAGCAGTACTTC.